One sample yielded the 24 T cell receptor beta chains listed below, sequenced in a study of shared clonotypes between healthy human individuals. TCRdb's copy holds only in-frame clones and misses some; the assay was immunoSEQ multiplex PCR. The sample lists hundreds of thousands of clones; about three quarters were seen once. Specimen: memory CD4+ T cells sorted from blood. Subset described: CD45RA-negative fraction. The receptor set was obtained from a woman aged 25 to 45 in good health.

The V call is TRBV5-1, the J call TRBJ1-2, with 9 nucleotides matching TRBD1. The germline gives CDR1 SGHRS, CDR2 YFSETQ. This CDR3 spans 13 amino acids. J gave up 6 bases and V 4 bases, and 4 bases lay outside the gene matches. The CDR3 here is CASSRTGVDGYTF. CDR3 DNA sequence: TGCGCCAGCAGCCGGACAGGGGTAGATGGCTACACCTTC.

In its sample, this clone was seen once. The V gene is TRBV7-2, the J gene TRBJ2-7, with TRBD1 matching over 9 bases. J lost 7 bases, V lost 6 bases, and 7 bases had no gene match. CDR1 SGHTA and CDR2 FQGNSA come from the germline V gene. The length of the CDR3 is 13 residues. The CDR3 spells CASSKQGASEQYF. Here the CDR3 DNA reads TGTGCCAGCAGTAAACAGGGGGCAAGTGAGCAGTACTTC. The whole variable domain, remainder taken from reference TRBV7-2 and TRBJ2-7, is GAGVSQSPSNKVTEKGKDVELRCDPISGHTALYWYRQSLGQGLEFLIYFQGNSAPDKSGLPSDRFSAERTGGSVSTLTIQRTQQEDSAVYLCASSKQGASEQYFGPGTRLTVT.

The CDR3 reads CASSSGPSDEQFF. The CDR3 DNA is TGCGCCAGCAGCTCCGGACCGTCCGATGAGCAGTTCTTC. V gene TRBV5-1 combines with J gene TRBJ2-1; D is unresolved. The length of the CDR3 is 13 residues. Deletions cut 3 bases from V and 8 bases from J, with 12 bases between. Germline CDR1 and CDR2: SGHRS and YFSETQ.

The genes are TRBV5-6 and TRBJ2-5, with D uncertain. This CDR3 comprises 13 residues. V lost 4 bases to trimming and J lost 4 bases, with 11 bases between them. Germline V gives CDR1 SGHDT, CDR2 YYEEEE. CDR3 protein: CASSRLDGETQYF. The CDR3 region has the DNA TGTGCCAGCAGCAGATTGGACGGAGAGACCCAGTACTTC.

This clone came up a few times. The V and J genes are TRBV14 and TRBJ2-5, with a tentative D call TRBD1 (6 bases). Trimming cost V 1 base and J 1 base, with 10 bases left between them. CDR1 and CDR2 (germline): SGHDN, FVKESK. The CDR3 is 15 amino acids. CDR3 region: CASSQARGSQETQYF. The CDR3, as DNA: TGTGCCAGCAGCCAAGCTAGGGGGTCCCAAGAGACCCAGTACTTC.

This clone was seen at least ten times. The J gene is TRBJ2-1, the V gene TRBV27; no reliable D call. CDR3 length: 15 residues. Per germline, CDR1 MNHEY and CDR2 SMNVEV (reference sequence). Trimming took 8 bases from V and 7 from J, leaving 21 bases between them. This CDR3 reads CASRKVSGGFNEQFF. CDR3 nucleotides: TGTGCCAGCCGGAAGGTGTCCGGTGGTTTTAATGAGCAGTTCTTC.

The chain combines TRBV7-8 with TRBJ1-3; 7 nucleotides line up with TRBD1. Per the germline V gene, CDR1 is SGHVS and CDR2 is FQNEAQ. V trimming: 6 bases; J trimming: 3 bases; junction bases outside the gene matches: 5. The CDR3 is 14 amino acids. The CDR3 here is CASSRQGGGNTIYF. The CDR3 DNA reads TGTGCCAGCAGTAGACAGGGAGGTGGAAACACCATATATTTT.

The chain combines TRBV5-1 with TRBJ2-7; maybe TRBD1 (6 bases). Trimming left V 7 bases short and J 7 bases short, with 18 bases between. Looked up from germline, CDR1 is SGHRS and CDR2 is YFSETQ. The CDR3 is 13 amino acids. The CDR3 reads CASATGPVLEQYF. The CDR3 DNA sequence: TGCGCCAGCGCGACAGGCCCCGTGCTGGAGCAGTACTTC.

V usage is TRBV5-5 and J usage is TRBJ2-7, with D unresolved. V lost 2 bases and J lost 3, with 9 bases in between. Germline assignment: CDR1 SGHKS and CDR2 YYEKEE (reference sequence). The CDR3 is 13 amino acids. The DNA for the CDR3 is TGTGCCAGCAGCTTCCAGTCCAGCTACGAGCAGTACTTC. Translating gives CASSFQSSYEQYF.

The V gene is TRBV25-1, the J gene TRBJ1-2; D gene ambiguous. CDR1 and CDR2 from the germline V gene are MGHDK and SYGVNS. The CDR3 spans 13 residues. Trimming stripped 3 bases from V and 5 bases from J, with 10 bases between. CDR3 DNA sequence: TGTGCCAGCAGTGACCCGAACAGTTATGGCTACACCTTC. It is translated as CASSDPNSYGYTF.

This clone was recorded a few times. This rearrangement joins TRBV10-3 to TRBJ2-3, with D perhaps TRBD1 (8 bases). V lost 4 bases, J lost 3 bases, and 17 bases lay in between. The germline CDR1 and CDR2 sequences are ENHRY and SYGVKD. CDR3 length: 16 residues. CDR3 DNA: TGTGCCATCAGTGCTCGGACAGGGCGGGGGACAGATACGCAGTATTTT. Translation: CAISARTGRGTDTQYF.

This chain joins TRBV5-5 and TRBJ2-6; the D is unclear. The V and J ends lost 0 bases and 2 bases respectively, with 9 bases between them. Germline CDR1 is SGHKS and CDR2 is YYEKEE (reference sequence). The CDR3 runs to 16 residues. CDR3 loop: CASSLGQETGANVLTF. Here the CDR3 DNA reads TGTGCCAGCAGCTTGGGTCAGGAGACTGGGGCCAACGTCCTGACTTTC.

The CDR3, as DNA: TGTGCCAGCAGCGCGCTGGGGGGCAAAGAGACCCAGTACTTC. As protein: CASSALGGKETQYF. The rearrangement links TRBV9 to TRBJ2-5; D is tentatively TRBD1 or TRBD2 (6 bases each). Germline V lookup: CDR1 SGDLS, CDR2 YYNGEE. V was clipped by 3 bases and J by 3 bases, with 12 bases between them. The CDR3 contains 14 residues.

The CDR3 reads CASSLGPVQVPLWGYTF. As DNA, the CDR3 is TGTGCCAGCAGCTTAGGCCCGGTACAGGTGCCCCTTTGGGGCTACACCTTC. This chain uses TRBV7-2 with TRBJ1-2; D possibly corresponds to TRBD1 (5 bases). The V end lost 1 base, the J end lost 8 bases, and 23 bases lay between the germline ends. Germline CDR1 reads SGHTA; CDR2 reads FQGNSA. CDR3 length equals 17 residues.

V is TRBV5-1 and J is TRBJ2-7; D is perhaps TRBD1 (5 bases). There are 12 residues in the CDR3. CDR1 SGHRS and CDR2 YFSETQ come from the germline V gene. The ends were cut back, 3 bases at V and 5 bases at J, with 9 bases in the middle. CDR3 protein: CASSSQGDEQYF. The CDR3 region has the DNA TGCGCCAGCAGCTCCCAAGGGGACGAGCAGTACTTC.

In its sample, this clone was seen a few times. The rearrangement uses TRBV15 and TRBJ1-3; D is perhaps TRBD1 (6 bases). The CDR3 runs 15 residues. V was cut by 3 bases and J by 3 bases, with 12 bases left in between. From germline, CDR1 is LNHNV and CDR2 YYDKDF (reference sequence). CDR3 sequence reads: CATSSGGQGGNTIYF. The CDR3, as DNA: TGTGCCACCAGCAGCGGGGGGCAAGGTGGAAACACCATATATTTT.

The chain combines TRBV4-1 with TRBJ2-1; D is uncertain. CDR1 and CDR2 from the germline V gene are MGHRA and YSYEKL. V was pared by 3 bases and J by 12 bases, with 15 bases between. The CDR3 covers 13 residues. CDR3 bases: TGCGCCAGCAGCCACCTAACCGGACCCCCGCAGTTCTTC. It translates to CASSHLTGPPQFF.

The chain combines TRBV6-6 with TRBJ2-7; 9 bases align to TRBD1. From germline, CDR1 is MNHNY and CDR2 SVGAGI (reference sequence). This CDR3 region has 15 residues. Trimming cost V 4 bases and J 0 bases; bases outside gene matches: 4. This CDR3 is CASSSTGGGSYEQYF. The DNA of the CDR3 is TGTGCCAGCAGTTCTACAGGGGGCGGCTCCTACGAGCAGTACTTC.

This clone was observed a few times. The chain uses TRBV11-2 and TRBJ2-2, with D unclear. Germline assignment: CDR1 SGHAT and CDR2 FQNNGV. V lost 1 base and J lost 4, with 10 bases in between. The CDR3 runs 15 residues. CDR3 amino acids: CASSLGFPGTGELFF. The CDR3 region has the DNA TGTGCCAGCAGCTTAGGATTCCCGGGCACCGGGGAGCTGTTTTTT.

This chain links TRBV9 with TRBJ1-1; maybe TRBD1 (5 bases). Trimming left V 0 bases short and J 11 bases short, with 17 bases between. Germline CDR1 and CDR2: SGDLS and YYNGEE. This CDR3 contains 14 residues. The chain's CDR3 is CASSVGGGALDAFF. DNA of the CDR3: TGTGCCAGCAGCGTAGGGGGGGGAGCCCTCGACGCTTTCTTT.

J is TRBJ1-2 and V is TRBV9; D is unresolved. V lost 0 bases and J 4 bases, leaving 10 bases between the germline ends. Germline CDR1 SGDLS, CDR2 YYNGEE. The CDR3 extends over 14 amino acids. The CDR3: CASSVDLVSYGYTF. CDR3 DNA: TGTGCCAGCAGCGTAGATCTGGTTAGCTATGGCTACACCTTC. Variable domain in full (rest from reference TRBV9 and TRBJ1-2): DSGVTQTPKHLITATGQRVTLRCSPRSGDLSVYWYQQSLDQGLQFLIQYYNGEERAKGNILERFSAQQFPDLHSELNLSSLELGDSALYFCASSVDLVSYGYTFGSGTRLTVV.

The CDR3 region has the DNA TGTGCCAGCAGTGAAGGCAGGGGATGGGGCTTGGAGACCCAGTACTTC. It yields the protein CASSEGRGWGLETQYF. The chain joins TRBV6-1 to TRBJ2-5; D possibly corresponds to TRBD1 (6 bases). CDR1 is MNHNS, CDR2 SASEGT, per germline. V lost 1 base and J lost 5, with 17 bases in between. This CDR3 contains 16 residues.

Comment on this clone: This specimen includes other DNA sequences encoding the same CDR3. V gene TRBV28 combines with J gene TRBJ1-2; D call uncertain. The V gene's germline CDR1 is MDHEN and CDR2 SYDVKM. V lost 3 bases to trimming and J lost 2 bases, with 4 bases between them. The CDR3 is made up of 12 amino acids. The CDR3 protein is CASSLRNYGYTF. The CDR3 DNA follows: TGTGCCAGCAGTTTGCGGAACTATGGCTACACCTTC.

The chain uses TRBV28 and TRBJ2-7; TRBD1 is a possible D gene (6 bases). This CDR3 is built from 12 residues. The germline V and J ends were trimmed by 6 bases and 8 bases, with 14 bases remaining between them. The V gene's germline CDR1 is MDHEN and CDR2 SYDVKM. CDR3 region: CASSHRRDKQYF. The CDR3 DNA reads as TGTGCCAGCAGCCACAGACGGGACAAGCAGTACTTC.